This T cell receptor beta chain was documented in a study of blood T cell repertoires in COVID-19. Background on the study: Samples representing acute and convalescent COVID-19 were sourced from the United States, Italy and Spain. PBMCs, B-cell-depleted T cells, or T cells provided the cDNA or gDNA that made up the material.

TCRdb keeps only in-frame clones here, not all; method: immunoSEQ multiplex PCR. In the table there are approximately 150,000 clones, roughly 80% of which are singletons. The V segment lost 6 bases and the J segment 0 bases; nucleotides outside the gene matches: 7. Looked up from germline, CDR1 is ENHRY and CDR2 is SYGVKD. This CDR3 has 16 amino acids. Sequencing input: peripheral blood. The chain employs TRBV10-3 and TRBJ2-5, with 10 nucleotides matching TRBD1. This TCR derives from a man between 65 and 85 years old with acute or convalescent COVID-19. CDR3 bases: TGTGCCATCAGACAGAACGGGACAGGGGACCAAGAGACCCAGTACTTC. The encoded protein is CAIRQNGTGDQETQYF.